Listed below are T cell receptor beta chains from one sample, sequenced in a study of cytomegalovirus exposure and HLA in healthy donors. The repertoire was sequenced with immunoSEQ multiplex PCR; TCRdb's copy has only in-frame clones and lacks some. The sample has about 160,000 clones, almost 85% seen once; the top ten hold around 9.6%. The sequencing sample was made of PBMCs. All receptors derive from a man aged 25-40 years in good health and CMV-seropositive. Each CDR3 is given with its conserved first and last residue. Each record gives: V gene, D gene, J gene, CDR3 DNA, CDR3 protein. D genes are given only for firm matches.

V: TRBV15; D: .; J: TRBJ1-3; DNA: TGTGCCACCAGCAGAGATAAGGGGAACGGAAACACCATATATTTT; CDR3: CATSRDKGNGNTIYF
V: TRBV13; D: .; J: TRBJ2-7; DNA: TGTGCCAGCAGCTTAAATTTCGGGCAGGGCGAAAAATACGAGCAGTACTTC; CDR3: CASSLNFGQGEKYEQYF
V: TRBV5-5; D: TRBD1; J: TRBJ1-4; DNA: TGTGCCAGCAGCTTCAGGGGGCTAACTGAAAAACTGTTTTTT; CDR3: CASSFRGLTEKLFF
V: TRBV6-5; D: TRBD1; J: TRBJ2-5; DNA: TGTGCCAGCAGTTACGGGGACAGCGAGACCCAGTACTTC; CDR3: CASSYGDSETQYF
V: TRBV13; D: TRBD1; J: TRBJ2-1; DNA: TGTGCCAGCAGCTCCCCCGGGACAGGGGGCCGGGGTGAGCAGTTCTTC; CDR3: CASSSPGTGGRGEQFF
V: TRBV5-1; D: .; J: TRBJ1-4; DNA: TGCGCCAGCGGCGAGGCTACGGAAAATGAAAAACTGTTTTTT; CDR3: CASGEATENEKLFF
V: TRBV18; D: .; J: TRBJ1-4; DNA: TGTGCCAGCTCACCACGGGCGGGTGAAAAACTGTTTTTT; CDR3: CASSPRAGEKLFF
V: TRBV27; D: .; J: TRBJ2-5; DNA: TGTGCCAGCAGTTTATCGAGGGAGGAGACCCAGTACTTC; CDR3: CASSLSREETQYF
V: TRBV30; D: TRBD2; J: TRBJ2-1; DNA: TGTGCCTGGAGTGCCCTGGGACTAGAGGTTTTCAATGAGCAGTTCTTC; CDR3: CAWSALGLEVFNEQFF
V: TRBV25-1; D: .; J: TRBJ2-7; DNA: TGTGCCAGCAGTGAACAGGGGACCTACGAGCAGTACTTC; CDR3: CASSEQGTYEQYF
V: TRBV10-3; D: .; J: TRBJ1-3; DNA: TGTGCCATCAGTGAACTGGTCTCTGGAAACACCATATATTTT; CDR3: CAISELVSGNTIYF